The subject of this entry is one T cell receptor beta chain. This CDR3 contains 15 residues. The V gene end was trimmed by 8 bases and the J gene end by 4 bases; junction bases not matched to a gene: 8. From germline, CDR1 is SGHTA and CDR2 FQGNSA. TCRdb analysed the 5' RACE reads with MiXCR anew, one entry per CDR3 protein. The table has more than 300,000 distinct CDR3 sequences, about 6.6% seen once. These data belong to a study of T cells after yellow fever vaccination. The V call is TRBV7-2, the J call TRBJ2-6, with TRBD1 matching over 7 bases. Source: PBMCs, taken roughly seven weeks after the first yellow fever vaccination. This receptor was identified in a man younger than 30 who received the YFV17D yellow fever vaccine. The CDR3 region is CASRGTGAGANVLTF. For the CDR3, the DNA is TGTGCCAGCCGGGGTACAGGGGCGGGGGCCAACGTCCTGACTTTC.